The 18 T cell receptor beta chains listed next were all sequenced from one sample in a study of Graves' ophthalmopathy and Graves' hyperthyroidism (dated by TCRdb to between 2018 and 2020). The reads were generated on an Illumina HiSeq 2000. For repertoire sequencing, the TCR beta CDR3 regions were amplified from RNA transcripts. A first-round RT-PCR used HTBI primers with the Qiagen OneStep RT-PCR kit, followed by a second-round multiplex PCR, size selection and purification. The public reads were quality trimmed at Q25 with fastp and then assembled into clones with MiXCR by TCRdb, keeping productive beta chains. Rows are combined by CDR3 protein, so each entry shows the most common genes and DNA. This sample has 200,000 to 300,000 distinct CDR3 sequences in its table, and 45% to 55% of those were observed once. The ten top clones hold less than 50% of the sample. The material sequenced was peripheral blood. Source of these receptors: an adult man with Graves' ophthalmopathy.

This sequence joins TRBV7-2 and TRBJ2-5; 7 bases map to TRBD1. The DNA end is a closer match to TRBJ2-7, so the J assignment may be wrong. CDR1 is SGHTA, CDR2 FQGNSA, per germline. The CDR3 totals 15 residues. The CDR3, as DNA: TGTGCCAGCAGCCCTAGGGAAGGGGGCAAAAACGAGCAGTACTTC. Translation: CASSPREGGKNEQYF.

On this clonotype itself: A much larger clone sits a single nucleotide away, making a read error possible. This chain connects TRBV7-9 to TRBJ2-2; TRBD1 is a possible D gene (6 bases). The CDR3 extends over 16 amino acids. The germline CDR1 and CDR2 sequences are SEHNR and FQNEAQ (reference sequence). The CDR3 DNA reads TGTGCCAGCAGCTGGGAGACAGGTCTGAACACCGGGGAGCCGTTTTTT. Translated: CASSWETGLNTGEPFF.

This clonotype came up a few times. This chain links TRBV7-2 with TRBJ1-2; D remains ambiguous. V lost 5 bases and J lost 1, with 14 bases in between. CDR1 SGHTA and CDR2 FQGNSA come from the germline V gene. This CDR3 region has 15 residues. The CDR3 region has the DNA TGTGCCAGCAGCCAAGATGGTAACGGTAACTATGGCTACACCTTC. Translated: CASSQDGNGNYGYTF. The complete variable domain, with remaining parts taken from reference TRBV7-2 and TRBJ1-2, reads GAGVSQSPSNKVTEKGKDVELRCDPISGHTALYWYRQSLGQGLEFLIYFQGNSAPDKSGLPSDRFSAERTGGSVSTLTIQRTQQEDSAVYLCASSQDGNGNYGYTFGSGTRLTVV.

V usage is TRBV2 and J usage is TRBJ1-5; D uncertain. This CDR3 spans 13 amino acids. CDR1 is SNHLY, CDR2 FYNNEI, per germline. Trimming cost V 3 bases and J 5 bases, with 8 bases left between them. CDR3 in amino acids: CASSDSPHQPQHF. CDR3 nucleotides: TGTGCCAGCAGTGACAGTCCACATCAGCCCCAGCATTTT.

This chain uses TRBV7-2 with TRBJ2-7; TRBD1 matches at 9 bases. The CDR3 totals 14 residues. V gave up 3 bases and J gave up 4 bases; unmatched junction bases: 4. Germline V gene lookup returns CDR1 SGHTA and CDR2 FQGNSA. The CDR3 loop reads CASSFGDREYEQYF. In DNA form, the CDR3 reads TGTGCCAGCAGCTTCGGGGACAGGGAGTACGAGCAGTACTTC.

This clonotype was seen many times. The gene calls are TRBV10-2 and TRBJ1-5, with D maybe TRBD1 (5 bases). The CDR3 has 13 amino acids. Germline CDR1 is WSHSY and CDR2 is SAAADI. Trimming removed 2 bases from V and 5 bases from J, with 7 bases in between. CDR3 region: CASSEGGDQPQHF. The CDR3 DNA follows: TGCGCCAGCAGTGAGGGGGGGGATCAGCCCCAGCATTTT.

The CDR3: CASRLGQGALNGYTF. DNA for the CDR3: TGCGCCAGCAGACTGGGACAGGGGGCGCTTAATGGCTACACCTTC. This rearrangement joins TRBV5-1 to TRBJ1-2; 12 positions agree with TRBD1. CDR1 is SGHRS, CDR2 YFSETQ, per germline. Unmatched junction bases numbered 8, after V lost 5 bases and J lost 6 bases. This CDR3 has 15 residues.

The chain carries TRBV5-1 and TRBJ2-5, with 7 bases lining up with TRBD2. Trimming at V came to 0 bases and at J to 4 bases, leaving 9 bases not matched to a gene. CDR1 SGHRS and CDR2 YFSETQ come from the germline V gene. The CDR3 runs to 16 residues. The CDR3 reads CASSLATAGKGETQYF. The DNA for the CDR3 is TGCGCCAGCAGCTTGGCCACAGCGGGGAAAGGAGAGACCCAGTACTTC.

Note on this clonotype: This may come from a read error, since a much larger clone is one base off. CDR3 in amino acids: CAISVDRGPGQPQHF. CDR3 in DNA: TGTGCCATCAGCGTGGACAGGGGGCCAGGGCAGCCCCAGCATTTT. This chain joins TRBV10-3 and TRBJ1-5; TRBD1 matches 11 bases. This CDR3 has 15 residues. V gave up 6 bases and J gave up 7 bases; unmatched junction bases: 8. Per the germline V gene, CDR1 is ENHRY and CDR2 is SYGVKD.

This clonotype was picked up many times. This chain joins TRBV10-3 and TRBJ1-5, with D maybe TRBD1 (6 bases). The germline V gene encodes CDR1 ENHRY and CDR2 SYGVKD. With 0 bases removed from V and 7 bases from J, the gap between germline ends came to 13 bases. The length of the CDR3 is 15 residues. CDR3 amino acids: CAISESRGGHQPQHF. CDR3 in DNA: TGTGCCATCAGTGAGTCGAGGGGGGGACACCAGCCCCAGCATTTT.

This chain joins TRBV29-1 and TRBJ1-1, with D unclear. Germline V gene sequence: CDR1 SQVTM, CDR2 ANQGSEA. V dropped 8 bases and J dropped 1 base, with 11 bases sitting between them. The CDR3 length is 12 residues. The DNA for the CDR3 is TGCAGCCACGAGGACTCGAACACTGAAGCTTTCTTT. This gives the protein CSHEDSNTEAFF.

The table lists this clonotype with a few counts. The genes are TRBV7-9 and TRBJ2-2, with D maybe TRBD2 (5 bases). Germline lookup yields CDR1 SEHNR and CDR2 FQNEAQ (reference sequence). Trimming removed 1 base from V and 4 bases from J, with 13 bases in between. CDR3 length: 16 amino acids. The CDR3 DNA reads as TGTGCCAGCAGCTTAGGGTCGGCTAGCCCCACCGGGGAGCTGTTTTTT. Its translation is CASSLGSASPTGELFF.

This clonotype has a single count. At one end, the junction sequence differs from germline, possibly due to a read error. The gene calls are TRBV4-1 and TRBJ2-7; D may correspond to TRBD1 or TRBD2 (5 bases each). CDR1 and CDR2 (germline): MGHRA, YSYEKL. The CDR3 totals 16 residues. The CDR3 protein is CASSQDRWGTEYEQYF. The CDR3 nucleotides read TGTGCCAGCAGCCAAGATCGCTGGGGGACGGAATACGAGCAGTACTTC.

The V call is TRBV27, the J call TRBJ1-2; 7 nucleotides agree with TRBD1. The CDR3 spans 13 residues. With 2 bases clipped from V and 8 bases from J, the junction kept 5 bases outside the gene matches. Germline V gene data show CDR1 as MNHEY and CDR2 as SMNVEV (reference sequence). Here the CDR3 DNA reads TGTGCCAGCAGTTTAAGACAGGGAATCGGCTACACCTTC. Translated: CASSLRQGIGYTF.

This chain joins TRBV29-1 and TRBJ2-2; no reliable D call. This CDR3 is 17 amino acids long. Trimming removed 4 bases at V and 0 bases at J, with 18 bases between. Germline CDR1 SQVTM, CDR2 ANQGSEA. CDR3 region: CSVGSPPGRPNTGELFF. The DNA of the CDR3 is TGCAGCGTTGGATCCCCACCCGGGCGTCCGAACACCGGGGAGCTGTTTTTT.

This chain joins TRBV29-1 and TRBJ2-7; TRBD1 is a possible D gene (7 bases). The CDR3 length is 13 residues. Germline lookup yields CDR1 SQVTM and CDR2 ANQGSEA. CDR3 protein: CASSRQGGNEQYF. The DNA of the CDR3 is TGCGCCAGCAGCCGACAGGGCGGGAACGAGCAGTACTTC.

The genes are TRBV20-1 and TRBJ2-2; D not resolved. The V end was cut by 6 bases, the J end by 4 bases, with 12 bases between. Germline V lookup: CDR1 DFQATT, CDR2 SNEGSKA (reference sequence). The CDR3 has 13 residues. Written as DNA, the CDR3 is TGCAGTGCCCTGAGGATAGCCACCGGGGAGCTGTTTTTT. Translating it yields CSALRIATGELFF.

This clonotype was found a few times. CDR3 residues: CASSEQGDSGNTIYF. CDR3 in DNA: TGTGCCAGCAGTGAGCAGGGAGACTCTGGAAACACCATATATTTT. The chain recombines TRBV25-1 with TRBJ1-3, with D possibly matching TRBD1 (5 bases). Germline lookup yields CDR1 MGHDK and CDR2 SYGVNS. The ends were cut back, 3 bases at V and 0 bases at J, with 9 bases in the middle. The CDR3 extends over 15 amino acids. Full variable domain (missing parts from reference TRBV25-1 and TRBJ1-3): EADIYQTPRYLVIGTGKKITLECSQTMGHDKMYWYQQDPGMELHLIHYSYGVNSTEKGDLSSESTVSRIRTEHFPLTLESARPSHTSQYLCASSEQGDSGNTIYFGEGSWLTVV.